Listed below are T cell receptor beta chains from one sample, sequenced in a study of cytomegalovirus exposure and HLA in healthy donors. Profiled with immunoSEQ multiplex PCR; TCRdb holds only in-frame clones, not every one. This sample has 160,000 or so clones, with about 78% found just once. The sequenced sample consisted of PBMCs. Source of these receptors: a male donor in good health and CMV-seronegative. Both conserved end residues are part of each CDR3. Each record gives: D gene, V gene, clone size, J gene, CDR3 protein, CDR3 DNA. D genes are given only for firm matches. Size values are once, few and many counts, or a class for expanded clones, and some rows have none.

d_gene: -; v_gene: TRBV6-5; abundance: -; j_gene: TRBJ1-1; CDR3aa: CASSPSRHTEAFF; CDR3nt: TGTGCCAGCAGCCCAAGCCGCCACACTGAAGCTTTCTTT
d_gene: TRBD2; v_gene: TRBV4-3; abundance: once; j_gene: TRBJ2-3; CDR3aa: CASSQSSGGRNTQYF; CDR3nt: TGCGCCAGCAGCCAATCTAGCGGGGGGCGTAATACGCAGTATTTT
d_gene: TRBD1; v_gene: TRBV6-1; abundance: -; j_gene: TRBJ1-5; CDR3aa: CASSSTGFGQPQHF; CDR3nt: TGTGCCAGCAGTTCGACAGGGTTCGGGCAGCCCCAGCATTTT
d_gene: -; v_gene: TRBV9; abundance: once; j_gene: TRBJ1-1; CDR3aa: CASSVSPGRGTEAFF; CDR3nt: TGTGCCAGCAGCGTATCGCCGGGGAGAGGAACTGAAGCTTTCTTT
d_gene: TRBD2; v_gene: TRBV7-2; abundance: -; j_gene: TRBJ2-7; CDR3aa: CASSFGTSGRISEQYF; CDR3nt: TGTGCCAGCAGCTTCGGGACTAGCGGGAGAATATCCGAGCAGTACTTC
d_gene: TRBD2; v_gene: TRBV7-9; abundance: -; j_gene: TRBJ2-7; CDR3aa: CASSLGGVSYEQYF; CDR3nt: TGTGCCAGCAGCTTGGGGGGGGTCTCCTACGAGCAGTACTTC
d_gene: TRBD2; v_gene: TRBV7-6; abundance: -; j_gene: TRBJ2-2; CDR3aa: CASSLEASGATNTGELFF; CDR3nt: TGTGCCAGCAGCTTAGAGGCTAGCGGGGCTACGAACACCGGGGAGCTGTTTTTT
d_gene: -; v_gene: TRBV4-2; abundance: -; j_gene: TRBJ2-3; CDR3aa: CASSQDRGTYTDTQYF; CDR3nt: TGTGCCAGCAGCCAAGATAGGGGGACATACACAGATACGCAGTATTTT
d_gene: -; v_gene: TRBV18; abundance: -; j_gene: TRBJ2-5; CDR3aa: CASPTGVRETQYF; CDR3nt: TGTGCCAGCCCAACGGGGGTACGAGAGACCCAGTACTTC
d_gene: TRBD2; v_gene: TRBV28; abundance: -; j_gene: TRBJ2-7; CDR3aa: CASSSGTSGIYYEQYF; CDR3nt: TGTGCCAGCAGCTCCGGGACTAGCGGGATTTACTACGAGCAGTACTTC
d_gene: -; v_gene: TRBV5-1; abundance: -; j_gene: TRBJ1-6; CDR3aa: CASSLDGRQNSPLHF; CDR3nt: TGCGCCAGCAGCTTGGATGGCAGGCAAAATTCACCCCTCCACTTT
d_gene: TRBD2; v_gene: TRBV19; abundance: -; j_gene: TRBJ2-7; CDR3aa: CASSRGDSGDYEQYF; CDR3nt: TGTGCCAGTAGTAGGGGGGATAGCGGGGACTACGAGCAGTACTTC
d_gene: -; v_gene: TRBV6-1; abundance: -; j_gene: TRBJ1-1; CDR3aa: CASSEGGGRTEAFF; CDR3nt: TGTGCCAGCAGTGAAGGTGGGGGCCGAACTGAAGCTTTCTTT
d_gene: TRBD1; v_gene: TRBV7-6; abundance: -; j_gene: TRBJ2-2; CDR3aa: CASSPRQGGNTGELFF; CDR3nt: TGTGCCAGCAGCCCGAGACAGGGCGGGAACACCGGGGAGCTGTTTTTT
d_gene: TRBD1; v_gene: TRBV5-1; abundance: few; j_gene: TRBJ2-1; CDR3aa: CASRLRGQGPYNEQFF; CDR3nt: TGCGCCAGCAGGTTGAGGGGACAGGGCCCCTACAATGAGCAGTTCTTC
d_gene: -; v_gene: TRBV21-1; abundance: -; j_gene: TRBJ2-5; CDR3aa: CAREWGVCQETQYF; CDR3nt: TGTGCCAGGGAGTGGGGGGTTTGCCAAGAGACCCAGTACTTC